This T cell receptor (beta chain) was found in a study of T-cell memory formation after mild COVID-19. General study results and limits: Some responding clones appeared in pre-infection memory, suggesting cross-reactive memory joined. Mainly in CM and EM were contracting CD4+ clones; CD8+ were in EMRA.

This clonotype was picked up many times. Its antigen is still unknown. The CDR3 has 14 residues. Germline CDR1 SGHRS, CDR2 YFSETQ. V shed 7 bases and J 6 bases; nucleotides not matched to a gene: 6. UMIs and sample barcodes were carried by the TCR alpha and TCR beta cDNA libraries that 5'RACE produced using constant-segment primers. One entry per CDR3 protein, called by TCRdb with MiXCR from the 5' RACE reads. The sample lists approximately 290,000 distinct CDR3 sequences, 15% to 20% seen once, with more than 20% in the top ten. V is TRBV5-1 and J is TRBJ2-7; 14 bases match TRBD2. The receptor was derived from a man aged 18 to 30 who had mild COVID-19 (a few samples of this study predate the infection). Cell type and time point are not known. The sequenced sample was PBMCs or a T cell subset sorted from them (not recorded which). DNA for the CDR3: TGCGCCAGCCGAACCGGACTAGCGGGGGGCGAGCAGTACTTC. This translates into CASRTGLAGGEQYF.